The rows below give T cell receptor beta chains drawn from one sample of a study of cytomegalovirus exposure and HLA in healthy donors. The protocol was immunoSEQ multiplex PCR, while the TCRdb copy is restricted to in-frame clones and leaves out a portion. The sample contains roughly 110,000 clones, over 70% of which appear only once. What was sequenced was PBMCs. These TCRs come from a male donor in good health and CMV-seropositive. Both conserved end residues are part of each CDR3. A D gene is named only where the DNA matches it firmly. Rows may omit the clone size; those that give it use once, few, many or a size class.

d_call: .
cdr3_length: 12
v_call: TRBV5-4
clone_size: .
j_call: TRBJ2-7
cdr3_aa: CASSLEGGEQYF
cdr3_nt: TGTGCCAGCAGCCTGGAGGGAGGCGAGCAGTACTTC

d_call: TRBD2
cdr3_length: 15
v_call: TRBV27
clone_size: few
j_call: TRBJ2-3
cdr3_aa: CASSFKLAGTDTQYF
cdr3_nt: TGTGCCAGCAGTTTCAAACTAGCGGGCACAGATACGCAGTATTTT

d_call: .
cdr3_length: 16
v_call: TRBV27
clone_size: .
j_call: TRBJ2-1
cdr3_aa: CASSLRSGVSYNEQFF
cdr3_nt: TGTGCCAGCAGTTTACGCTCGGGAGTTTCCTACAATGAGCAGTTCTTC

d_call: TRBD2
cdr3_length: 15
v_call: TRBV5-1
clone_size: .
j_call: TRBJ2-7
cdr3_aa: CASSPVAGLAAEQYF
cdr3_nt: TGCGCCAGCAGCCCCGTTGCGGGACTAGCGGCCGAGCAGTACTTC

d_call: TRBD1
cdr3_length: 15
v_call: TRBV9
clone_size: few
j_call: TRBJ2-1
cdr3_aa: CASSPTGVLYNEQFF
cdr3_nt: TGTGCCAGCAGCCCGACAGGGGTCCTTTACAATGAGCAGTTCTTC

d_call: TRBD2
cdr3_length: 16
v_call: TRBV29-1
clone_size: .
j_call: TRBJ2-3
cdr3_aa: CSVERGIAGGVDTQYF
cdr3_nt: TGCAGCGTTGAAAGAGGGATAGCGGGAGGGGTAGATACGCAGTATTTT

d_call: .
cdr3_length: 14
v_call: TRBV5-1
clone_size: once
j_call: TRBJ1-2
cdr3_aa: CASSLDRPGGGYPF
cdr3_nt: TGCGCCAGCAGCTTGGACAGACCAGGAGGTGGCTACCCCTTC

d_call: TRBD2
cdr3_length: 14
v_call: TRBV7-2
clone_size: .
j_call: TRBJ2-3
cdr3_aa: CASSFSGGIDTQYF
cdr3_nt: TGTGCCAGCAGCTTTAGCGGGGGGATAGATACGCAGTATTTT

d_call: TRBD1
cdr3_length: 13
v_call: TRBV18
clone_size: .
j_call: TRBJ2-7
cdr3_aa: CASSVRDSYEQYF
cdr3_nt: TGTGCCAGCTCGGTACGGGACAGCTACGAGCAGTACTTC

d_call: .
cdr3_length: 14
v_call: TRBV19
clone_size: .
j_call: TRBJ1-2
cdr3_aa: CASRPTQGSYGYTF
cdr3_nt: TGTGCCAGTAGGCCTACTCAGGGGTCCTATGGCTACACCTTC

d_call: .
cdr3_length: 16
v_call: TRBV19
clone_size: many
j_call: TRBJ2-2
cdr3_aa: CASSDKGWVNTGELFF
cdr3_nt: TGTGCCAGTAGTGACAAAGGCTGGGTGAACACCGGGGAGCTGTTTTTT

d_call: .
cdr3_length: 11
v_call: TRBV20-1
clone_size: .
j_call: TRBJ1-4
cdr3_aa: CSARVGLKLFF
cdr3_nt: TGCAGTGCTAGGGTTGGCCTTAAACTGTTTTTT

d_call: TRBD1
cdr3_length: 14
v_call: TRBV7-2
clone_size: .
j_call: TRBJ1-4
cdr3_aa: CASRSGTGIEKLFF
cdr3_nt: TGTGCCAGCAGATCCGGGACAGGGATTGAAAAACTGTTTTTT

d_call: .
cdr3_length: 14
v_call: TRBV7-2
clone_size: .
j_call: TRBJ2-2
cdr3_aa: CASRMDRYTGELFF
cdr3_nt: TGTGCCAGCAGGATGGACAGATATACCGGGGAGCTGTTTTTT

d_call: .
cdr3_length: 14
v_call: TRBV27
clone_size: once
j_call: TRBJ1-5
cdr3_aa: CASSSTGQGQPQHF
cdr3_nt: TGTGCCAGCAGTTCCACAGGGCAGGGGCAGCCCCAGCATTTT

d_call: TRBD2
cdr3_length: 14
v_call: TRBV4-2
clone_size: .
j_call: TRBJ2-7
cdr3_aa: CASTRTSGTYEQYF
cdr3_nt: TGTGCCAGCACCAGGACTAGCGGGACCTACGAGCAGTACTTC

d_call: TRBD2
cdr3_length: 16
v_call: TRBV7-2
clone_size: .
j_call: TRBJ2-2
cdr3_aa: CASSRNRDGGTGELFF
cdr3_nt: TGTGCCAGCAGCCGTAACCGGGACGGGGGGACCGGGGAGCTGTTTTTT

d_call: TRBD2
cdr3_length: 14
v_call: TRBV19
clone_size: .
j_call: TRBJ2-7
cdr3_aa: CASSFGTSGYEQYF
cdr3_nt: TGTGCCAGTAGTTTCGGGACTAGCGGCTACGAGCAGTACTTC

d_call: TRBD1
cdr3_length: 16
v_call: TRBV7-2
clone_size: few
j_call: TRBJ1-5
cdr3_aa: CASSPRTGGPNQPQHF
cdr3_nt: TGTGCCAGCAGCCCCCGGACAGGGGGCCCCAATCAGCCCCAGCATTTT

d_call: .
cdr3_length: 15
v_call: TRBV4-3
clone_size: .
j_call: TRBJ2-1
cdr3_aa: CASSQDLGGYNEQFF
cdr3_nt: TGCGCCAGCAGCCAAGATCTCGGGGGATACAATGAGCAGTTCTTC

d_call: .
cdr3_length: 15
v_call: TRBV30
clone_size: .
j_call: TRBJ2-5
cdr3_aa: CAWSQGLGPQETQYF
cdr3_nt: TGTGCCTGGAGTCAAGGACTGGGCCCCCAAGAGACCCAGTACTTC

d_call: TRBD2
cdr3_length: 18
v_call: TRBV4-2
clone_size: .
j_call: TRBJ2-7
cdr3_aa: CASSQDRSSSGGNYEQYF
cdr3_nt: TGTGCCAGCAGCCAAGATAGGTCCTCCAGCGGGGGAAACTACGAGCAGTACTTC

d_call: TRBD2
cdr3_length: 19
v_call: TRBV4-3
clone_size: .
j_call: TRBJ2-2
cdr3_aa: CASSQDRILAGFHTGELFF
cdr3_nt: TGCGCCAGCAGCCAAGATCGGATCCTAGCGGGGTTTCACACCGGGGAGCTGTTTTTT

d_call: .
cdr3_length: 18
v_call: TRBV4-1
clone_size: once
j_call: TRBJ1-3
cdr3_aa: CASSQGAGRLGSGNTIYF
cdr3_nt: TGCGCCAGCAGCCAAGGCGCAGGCCGGTTGGGCTCTGGAAACACCATATATTTT

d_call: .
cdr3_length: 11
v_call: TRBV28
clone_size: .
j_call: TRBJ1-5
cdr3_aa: CASSFGQPQHF
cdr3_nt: TGTGCCAGCAGTTTCGGTCAGCCCCAGCATTTT

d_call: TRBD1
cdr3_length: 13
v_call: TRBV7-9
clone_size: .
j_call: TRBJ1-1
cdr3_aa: CASSGTGYTEAFF
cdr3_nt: TGTGCCAGCAGCGGGACAGGGTACACTGAAGCTTTCTTT

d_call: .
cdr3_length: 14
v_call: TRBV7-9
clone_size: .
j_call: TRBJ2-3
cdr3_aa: CASSLFPSTDTQYF
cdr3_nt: TGTGCCAGCAGCCTATTTCCCAGCACAGATACGCAGTATTTT

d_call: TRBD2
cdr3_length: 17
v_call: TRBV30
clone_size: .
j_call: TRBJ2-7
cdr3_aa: CAWSLQITSGTTYEQYF
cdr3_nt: TGTGCCTGGAGTCTCCAAATTACTAGCGGGACTACCTACGAGCAGTACTTC

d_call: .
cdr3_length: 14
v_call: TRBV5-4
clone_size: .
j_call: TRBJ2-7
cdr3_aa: CASSLAAGVNEQYF
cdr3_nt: TGTGCCAGCAGCTTGGCGGCAGGGGTGAACGAGCAGTACTTC

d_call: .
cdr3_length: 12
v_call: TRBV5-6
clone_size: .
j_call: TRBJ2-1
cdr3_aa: CASSSYRGEQFF
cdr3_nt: TGTGCCAGCAGCTCTTATAGAGGTGAGCAGTTCTTC

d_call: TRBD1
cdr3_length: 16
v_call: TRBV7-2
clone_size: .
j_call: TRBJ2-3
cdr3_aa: CASSLGDRAGADTQYF
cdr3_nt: TGTGCCAGCAGCTTAGGGGACAGGGCGGGCGCAGATACGCAGTATTTT

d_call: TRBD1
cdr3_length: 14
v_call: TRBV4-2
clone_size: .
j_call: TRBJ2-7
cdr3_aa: CASSQADRGYEQYF
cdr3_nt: TGTGCCAGCAGCCAGGCGGACAGGGGCTACGAGCAGTACTTC

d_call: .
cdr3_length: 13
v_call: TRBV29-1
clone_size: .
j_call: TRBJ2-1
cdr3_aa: CSVIRRGPNEQFF
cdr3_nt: TGCAGCGTTATTCGGCGGGGGCCCAATGAGCAGTTCTTC

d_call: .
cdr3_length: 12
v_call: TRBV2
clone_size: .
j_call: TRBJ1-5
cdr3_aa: CASSYIQGSQHF
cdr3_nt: TGTGCCAGCAGCTATATTCAGGGGTCCCAGCATTTT

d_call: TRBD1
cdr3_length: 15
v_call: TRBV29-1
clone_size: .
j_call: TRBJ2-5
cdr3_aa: CSVEYRDRIQETQYF
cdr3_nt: TGCAGCGTTGAGTATCGGGACAGAATACAAGAGACCCAGTACTTC

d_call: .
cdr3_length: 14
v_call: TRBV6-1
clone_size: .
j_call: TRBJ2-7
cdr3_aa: CASILGRTSYEQYF
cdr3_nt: TGTGCCAGCATCCTGGGGAGGACCTCCTACGAGCAGTACTTC

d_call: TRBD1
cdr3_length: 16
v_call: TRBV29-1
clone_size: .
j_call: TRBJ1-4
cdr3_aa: CSVVPGQGRANEKLFF
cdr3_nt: TGCAGCGTTGTCCCGGGACAGGGAAGGGCTAATGAAAAACTGTTTTTT

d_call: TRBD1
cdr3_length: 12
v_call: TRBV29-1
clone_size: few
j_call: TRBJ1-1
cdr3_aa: CSAWTGNTEAFF
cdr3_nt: TGCAGCGCCTGGACAGGGAACACTGAAGCTTTCTTT

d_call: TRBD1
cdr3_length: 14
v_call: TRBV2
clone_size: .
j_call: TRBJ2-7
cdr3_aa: CASKDRGAAYEQYF
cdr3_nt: TGTGCCAGCAAGGACAGGGGAGCCGCCTACGAGCAGTACTTC

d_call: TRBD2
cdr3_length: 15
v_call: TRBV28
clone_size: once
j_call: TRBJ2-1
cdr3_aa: CASSNQRGGYNEQFF
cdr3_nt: TGTGCCAGCAGTAATCAGCGGGGGGGGTACAATGAGCAGTTCTTC

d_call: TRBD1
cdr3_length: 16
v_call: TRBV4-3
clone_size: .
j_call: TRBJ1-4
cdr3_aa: CASSQVVGTGDEKLFF
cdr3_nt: TGCGCCAGCAGCCAAGTTGTCGGGACAGGGGATGAAAAACTGTTTTTT

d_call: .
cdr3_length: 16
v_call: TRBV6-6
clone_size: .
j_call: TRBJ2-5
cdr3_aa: CASSYTSGSDQETQYF
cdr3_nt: TGTGCCAGCAGTTACACATCAGGGTCGGATCAAGAGACCCAGTACTTC